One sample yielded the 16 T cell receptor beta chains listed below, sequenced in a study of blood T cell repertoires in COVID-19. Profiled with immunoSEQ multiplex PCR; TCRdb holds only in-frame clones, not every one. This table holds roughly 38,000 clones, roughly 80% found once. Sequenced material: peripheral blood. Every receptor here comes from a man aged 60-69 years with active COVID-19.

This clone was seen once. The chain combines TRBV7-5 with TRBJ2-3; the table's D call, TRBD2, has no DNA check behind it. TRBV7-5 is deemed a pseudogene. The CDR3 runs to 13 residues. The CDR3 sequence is CARSWGGVDTQYF. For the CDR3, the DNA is TGTGCCAGAAGCTGGGGGGGGGTAGATACGCAGTATTTT.

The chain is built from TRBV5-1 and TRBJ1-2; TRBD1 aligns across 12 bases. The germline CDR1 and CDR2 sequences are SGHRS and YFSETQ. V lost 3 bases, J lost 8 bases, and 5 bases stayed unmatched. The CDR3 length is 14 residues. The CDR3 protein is CASSSTGTGGGYTF. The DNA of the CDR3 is TGCGCCAGCAGCTCGACCGGGACAGGGGGCGGCTACACCTTC.

The CDR3 here is CASSRNSQGASLYF. The DNA of the CDR3 is TGTGCCAGCAGTCGCAATTCACAGGGAGCCTCTTTGTATTTT. The chain recombines TRBV6-2 or TRBV6-3 with TRBJ2-3; D is perhaps TRBD1 (6 bases). Germline CDR1 reads MNHEY; CDR2 reads SVGEGT. This CDR3 spans 14 amino acids. V gave up 5 bases and J gave up 14 bases, with 23 bases separating them.

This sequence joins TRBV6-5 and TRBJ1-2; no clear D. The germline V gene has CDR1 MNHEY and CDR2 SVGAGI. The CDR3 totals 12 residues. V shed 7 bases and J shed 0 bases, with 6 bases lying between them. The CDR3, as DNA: TGTGCCAGCATTTCTTCTAACTATGGCTACACCTTC. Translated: CASISSNYGYTF.

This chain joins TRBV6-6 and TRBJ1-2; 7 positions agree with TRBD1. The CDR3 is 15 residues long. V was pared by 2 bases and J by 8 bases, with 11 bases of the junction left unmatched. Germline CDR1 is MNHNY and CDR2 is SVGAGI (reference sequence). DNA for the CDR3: TGTGCCAGCAGTTACCATCCCCCGACAGGGCGGGGCTACACCTTC. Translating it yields CASSYHPPTGRGYTF.

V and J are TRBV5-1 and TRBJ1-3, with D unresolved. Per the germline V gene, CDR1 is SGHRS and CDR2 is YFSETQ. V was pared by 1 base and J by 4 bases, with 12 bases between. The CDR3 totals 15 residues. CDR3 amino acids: CASSLTPLAGNTIYF. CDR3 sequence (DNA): TGCGCCAGCAGCTTGACCCCCCTGGCCGGAAACACCATATATTTT.

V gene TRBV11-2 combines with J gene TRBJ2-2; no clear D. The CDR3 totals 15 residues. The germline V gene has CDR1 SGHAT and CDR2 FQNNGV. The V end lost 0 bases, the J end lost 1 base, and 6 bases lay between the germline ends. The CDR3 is CASSLEALNTGELFF. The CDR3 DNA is TGTGCCAGCAGCTTAGAAGCCTTGAACACCGGGGAGCTGTTTTTT.

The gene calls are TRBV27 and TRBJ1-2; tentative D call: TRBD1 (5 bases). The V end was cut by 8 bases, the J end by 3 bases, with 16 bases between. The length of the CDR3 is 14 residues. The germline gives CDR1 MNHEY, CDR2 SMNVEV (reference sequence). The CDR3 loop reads CASGRRGSYYGYTF. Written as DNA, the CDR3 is TGTGCCAGCGGACGGAGGGGATCATACTATGGCTACACCTTC.

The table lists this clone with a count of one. For the CDR3, the DNA is TGCGCCAGCAGCTTGGCCCTTCCGGGACTAGCGGGAGTCGTAGCCTACGAGCAGTACTTC. Amino acids: CASSLALPGLAGVVAYEQYF. V and J are TRBV5-1 and TRBJ2-7; 14 positions agree with TRBD2. The length of the CDR3 is 20 residues. Germline CDR1 and CDR2: SGHRS and YFSETQ. V shed 0 bases, J shed 2 bases, and the junction held 13 bases outside the gene matches.

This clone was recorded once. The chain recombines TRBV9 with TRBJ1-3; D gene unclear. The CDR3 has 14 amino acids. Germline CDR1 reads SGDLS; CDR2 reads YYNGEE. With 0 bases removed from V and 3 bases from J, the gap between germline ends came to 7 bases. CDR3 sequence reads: CASSVAGIGNTIYF. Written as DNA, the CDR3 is TGTGCCAGCAGCGTAGCCGGTATTGGAAACACCATATATTTT.

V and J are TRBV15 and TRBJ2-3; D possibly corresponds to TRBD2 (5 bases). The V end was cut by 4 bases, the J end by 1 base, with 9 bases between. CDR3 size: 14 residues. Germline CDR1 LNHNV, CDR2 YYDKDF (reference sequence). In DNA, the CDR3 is TGTGCCACCAGCATCATCGGGGGCACAGATACGCAGTATTTT. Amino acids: CATSIIGGTDTQYF.

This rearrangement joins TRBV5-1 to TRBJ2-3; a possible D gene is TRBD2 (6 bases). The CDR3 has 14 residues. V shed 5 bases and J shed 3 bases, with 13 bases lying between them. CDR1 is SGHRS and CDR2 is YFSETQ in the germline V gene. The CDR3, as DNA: TGCGCCAGCAGGGCTGCGGGGCAAACAGATACGCAGTATTTT. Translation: CASRAAGQTDTQYF.

CDR3 region: CASSLVPGADNEQFF. CDR3 DNA: TGTGCCAGCAGCTTAGTGCCAGGGGCAGACAATGAGCAGTTCTTC. V and J are TRBV7-2 and TRBJ2-1; a weak D match, TRBD1 (6 bases). Trimming pared 1 base from V and 5 bases from J, leaving 12 bases between. Per the germline V gene, CDR1 is SGHTA and CDR2 is FQGNSA. The CDR3 consists of 15 residues. Full variable domain (missing parts from reference TRBV7-2 and TRBJ2-1): GAGVSQSPSNKVTEKGKDVELRCDPISGHTALYWYRQSLGQGLEFLIYFQGNSAPDKSGLPSDRFSAERTGGSVSTLTIQRTQQEDSAVYLCASSLVPGADNEQFFGPGTRLTVL.

CDR3 amino acids: CASTLASGPYEQYF. The CDR3 DNA reads TGTGCCAGCACCCTGGCGTCAGGGCCGTACGAGCAGTACTTC. The gene calls are TRBV11-2 and TRBJ2-7; possible D gene TRBD1, 5 bases. V lost 7 bases to trimming and J lost 4 bases, with 17 bases between them. Germline CDR1 and CDR2: SGHAT and FQNNGV. The CDR3 has 14 amino acids.

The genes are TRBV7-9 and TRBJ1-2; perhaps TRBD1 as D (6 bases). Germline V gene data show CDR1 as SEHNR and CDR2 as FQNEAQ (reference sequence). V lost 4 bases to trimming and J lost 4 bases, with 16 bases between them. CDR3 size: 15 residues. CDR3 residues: CASSSLQLDSYGYTF. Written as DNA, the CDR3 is TGTGCCAGCAGCTCGCTACAGTTGGACAGCTATGGCTACACCTTC.

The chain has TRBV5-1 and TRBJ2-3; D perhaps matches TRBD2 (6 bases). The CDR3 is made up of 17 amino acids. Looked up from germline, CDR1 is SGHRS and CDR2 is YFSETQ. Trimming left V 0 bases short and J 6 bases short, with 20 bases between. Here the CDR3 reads CASSLEIAEGVGDTQYF. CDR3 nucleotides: TGCGCCAGCAGCTTGGAGATAGCGGAAGGGGTCGGGGATACGCAGTATTTT.